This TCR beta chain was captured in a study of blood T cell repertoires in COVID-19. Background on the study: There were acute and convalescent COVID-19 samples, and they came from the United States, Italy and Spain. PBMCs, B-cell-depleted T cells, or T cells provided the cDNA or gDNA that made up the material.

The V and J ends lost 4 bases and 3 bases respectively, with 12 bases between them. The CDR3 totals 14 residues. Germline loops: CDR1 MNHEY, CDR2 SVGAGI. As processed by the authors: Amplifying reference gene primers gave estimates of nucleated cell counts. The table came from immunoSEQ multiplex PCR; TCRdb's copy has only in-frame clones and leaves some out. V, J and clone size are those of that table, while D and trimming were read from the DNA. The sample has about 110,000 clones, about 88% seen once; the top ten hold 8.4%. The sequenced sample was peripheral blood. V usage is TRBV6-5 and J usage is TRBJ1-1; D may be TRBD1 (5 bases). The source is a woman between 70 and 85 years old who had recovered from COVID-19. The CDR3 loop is CASSWIRGDTEAFF. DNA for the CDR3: TGTGCCAGCAGTTGGATCCGGGGGGACACTGAAGCTTTCTTT.